Below, 5 T cell receptor beta chains from the same sample are listed, as sequenced in a study of blood T cell repertoires in COVID-19. Repertoires were generated with immunoSEQ multiplex PCR, while TCRdb's copy carries only in-frame clones and drops some. The sample holds 90,000 or so clones, about 70% seen once. The sample taken for sequencing was peripheral blood. These receptors originate from a woman aged 55-75 years in a cohort sampled during active or convalescent COVID-19.

This rearrangement joins TRBV14 to TRBJ1-1, with D unclear. The germline CDR1 and CDR2 sequences are SGHDN and FVKESK. The CDR3 totals 13 residues. V gave up 4 bases and J gave up 0 bases, with 6 bases separating them. The CDR3 reads CASSRALNTEAFF. For the CDR3, the DNA is TGTGCCAGCAGCCGGGCCTTGAACACTGAAGCTTTCTTT.

The rearrangement links TRBV4-2 to TRBJ1-5; perhaps TRBD1 as D (6 bases). This CDR3 is built from 14 residues. CDR1 and CDR2 (germline): LGHNA, YNFKEQ. V gave up 1 base and J gave up 5 bases, with 9 bases separating them. Written as DNA, the CDR3 is TGTGCCAGCAGCCAAGCAGGGGTGGATCAGCCCCAGCATTTT. Protein sequence: CASSQAGVDQPQHF.

The V gene is TRBV6-1, the J gene TRBJ2-7; possibly TRBD1 for D (6 bases). The CDR3 length is 14 residues. V lost 3 bases and J lost 3, with 12 bases in between. CDR1 and CDR2 (germline): MNHNS, SASEGT. DNA of the CDR3: TGTGCCAGCAGTGACCCCGGGACACACTACGAGCAGTACTTC. Amino acids: CASSDPGTHYEQYF.

The rearrangement joins TRBV7-9 to TRBJ1-1; D is perhaps TRBD1 (5 bases). The germline V gene encodes CDR1 SEHNR and CDR2 FQNEAQ (reference sequence). The CDR3 extends over 13 amino acids. The ends were cut back, 6 bases at V and 4 bases at J, with 12 bases in the middle. The CDR3 nucleotides are TGTGCCAGCAGTGTTACAGGTTTCACTGAAGCTTTCTTT. Encoded protein: CASSVTGFTEAFF.

The chain employs TRBV6-1 and TRBJ2-7, with 12 bases that match TRBD2. The trim removed 0 bases at V and 10 bases at J, leaving 19 bases unmatched. Germline lookup yields CDR1 MNHNS and CDR2 SASEGT. This CDR3 is 19 amino acids long. CDR3 sequence reads: CASSEASIRGLAGSLQQYF. CDR3 coding DNA: TGTGCCAGCAGTGAAGCTTCAATTCGTGGACTAGCGGGGAGCCTACAACAGTACTTC.